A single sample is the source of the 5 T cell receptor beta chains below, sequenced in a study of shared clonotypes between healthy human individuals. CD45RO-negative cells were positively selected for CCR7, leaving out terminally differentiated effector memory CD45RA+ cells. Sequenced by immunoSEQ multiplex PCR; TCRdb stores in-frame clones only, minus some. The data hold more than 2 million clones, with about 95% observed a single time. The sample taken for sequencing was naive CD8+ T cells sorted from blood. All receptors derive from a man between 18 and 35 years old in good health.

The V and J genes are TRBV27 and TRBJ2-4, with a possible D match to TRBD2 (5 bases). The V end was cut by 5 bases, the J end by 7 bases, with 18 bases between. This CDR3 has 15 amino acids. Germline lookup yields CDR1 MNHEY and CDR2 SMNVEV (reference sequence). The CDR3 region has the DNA TGTGCCAGCAGTCGCCCCGGTGAGGGTATGAACATTCAGTACTTC. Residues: CASSRPGEGMNIQYF.

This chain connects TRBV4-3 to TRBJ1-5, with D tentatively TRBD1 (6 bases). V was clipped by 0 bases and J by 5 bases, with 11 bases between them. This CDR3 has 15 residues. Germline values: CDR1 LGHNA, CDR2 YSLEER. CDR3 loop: CASSQDQGSYQPQHF. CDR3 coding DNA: TGCGCCAGCAGCCAAGACCAGGGGAGCTATCAGCCCCAGCATTTT.

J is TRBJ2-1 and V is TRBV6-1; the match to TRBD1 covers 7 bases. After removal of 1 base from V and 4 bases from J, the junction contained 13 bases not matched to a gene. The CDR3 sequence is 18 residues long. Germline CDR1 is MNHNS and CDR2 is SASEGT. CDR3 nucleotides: TGTGCCAGCAGTGAAGAGTTGGTTGGGACAGAGATTTACAATGAGCAGTTCTTC. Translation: CASSEELVGTEIYNEQFF.

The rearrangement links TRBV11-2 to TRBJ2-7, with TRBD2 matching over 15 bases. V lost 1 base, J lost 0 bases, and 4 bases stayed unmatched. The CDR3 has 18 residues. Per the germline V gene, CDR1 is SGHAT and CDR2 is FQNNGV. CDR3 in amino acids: CASSLGTSGRAPSYEQYF. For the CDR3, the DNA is TGTGCCAGCAGCTTAGGGACTAGCGGGAGGGCCCCCTCCTACGAGCAGTACTTC.

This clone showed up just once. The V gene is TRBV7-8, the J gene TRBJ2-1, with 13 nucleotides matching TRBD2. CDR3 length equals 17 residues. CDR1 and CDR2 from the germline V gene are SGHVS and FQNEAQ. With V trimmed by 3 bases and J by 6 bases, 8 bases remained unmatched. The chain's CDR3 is CASSFRTSGSLGNEQFF. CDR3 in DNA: TGTGCCAGCAGCTTCCGGACTAGCGGGAGTCTCGGCAATGAGCAGTTCTTC.